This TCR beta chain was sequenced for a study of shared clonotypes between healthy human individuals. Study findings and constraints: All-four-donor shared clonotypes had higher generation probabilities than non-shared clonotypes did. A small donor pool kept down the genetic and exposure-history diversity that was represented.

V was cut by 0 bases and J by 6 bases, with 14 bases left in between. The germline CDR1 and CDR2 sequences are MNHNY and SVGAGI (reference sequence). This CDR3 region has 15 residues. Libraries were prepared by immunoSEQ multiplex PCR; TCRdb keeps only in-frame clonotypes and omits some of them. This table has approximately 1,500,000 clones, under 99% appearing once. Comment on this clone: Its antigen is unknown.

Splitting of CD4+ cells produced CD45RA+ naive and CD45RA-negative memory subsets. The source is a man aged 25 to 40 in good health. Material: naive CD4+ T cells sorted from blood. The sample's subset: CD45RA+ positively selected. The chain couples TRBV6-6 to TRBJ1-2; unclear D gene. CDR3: CASSYSMRVGNGYTF. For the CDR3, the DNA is TGTGCCAGCAGTTACTCGATGCGGGTCGGGAATGGCTACACCTTC.